The 22 T cell receptor beta chains below were found in one sample sequenced in a study of regulatory T cells in long-lasting Graves disease. The TCR beta library used iRepertoire HTBI primers with Arm-PCR amplification of CDR3. MiXCR was run by TCRdb on the multiplex PCR reads, yielding one entry per CDR3 protein. The sample includes around 460,000 distinct CDR3 sequences, 12% to 15% of them seen just once. Stated time point: newly diagnosed GD, antithyroid drugs for less than 3 months. PBMC-derived RNA was used for the TCR library. Another study also made use of these data, one on T cells in Graves' hyperthyroidism and ophthalmopathy.

Sequences were derived from peripheral blood mononuclear cells (PBMCs), sampled at new diagnosis, from a patient treated with antithyroid drugs. The source is a woman aged 45-65 years with Graves disease.

This clonotype showed up many times. CDR3 in amino acids: CAWSPAQGSYEQYF. The DNA for the CDR3 is TGTGCCTGGAGTCCCGCTCAGGGGTCCTACGAGCAGTACTTC. The chain employs TRBV30 and TRBJ2-7; possible D gene TRBD1, 6 bases. V was cut by 2 bases and J by 1 base, with 12 bases left in between. The CDR3 contains 14 residues. Germline loops: CDR1 GTSNPN, CDR2 SVGIG (reference sequence).

Only a few counts were recorded for this clonotype. J is TRBJ2-1 and V is TRBV6-5, with 7 bases that match TRBD2. The CDR3 spans 18 residues. Germline lookup yields CDR1 MNHEY and CDR2 SVGAGI. V lost 0 bases, J lost 0 bases, and 8 bases stayed unmatched. CDR3 nucleotides: TGTGCCAGCAGTTACTCTTGGCTAGCGGAGAGCTCCTACAATGAGCAGTTCTTC. It specifies CASSYSWLAESSYNEQFF.

There are a few counts of this clonotype. The chain combines TRBV19 with TRBJ2-1; 12 bases fit TRBD2. Trimming at V came to 5 bases and at J to 6 bases, leaving 8 bases not matched to a gene. CDR3 size: 16 residues. Germline CDR1 reads LNHDA; CDR2 reads SQIVND (reference sequence). For the CDR3, the DNA is TGTGCCAGTAGTTTCGTCTCGGGACTAGCGGGCAATGAGCAGTTCTTC. The encoded protein is CASSFVSGLAGNEQFF.

This clonotype was picked up many times. The rearrangement uses TRBV6-1 and TRBJ2-7; D is ambiguous. The V end lost 4 bases, the J end lost 3 bases, and 7 bases lay between the germline ends. CDR3 length: 12 amino acids. Germline CDR1 MNHNS, CDR2 SASEGT. The DNA of the CDR3 is TGTGCCAGCAGTGCAGCCTTCTACGAGCAGTACTTC. This sequence encodes CASSAAFYEQYF.

The table lists this clonotype with many counts. The J gene is TRBJ1-5, the V gene TRBV6-1, with D hard to call. The CDR3 length is 12 residues. V lost 6 bases and J 3 bases, leaving 6 bases between the germline ends. The germline V gene has CDR1 MNHNS and CDR2 SASEGT. The CDR3 nucleotides read TGTGCCAGCAGGGACGACAATCAGCCCCAGCATTTT. Residues: CASRDDNQPQHF.

This sequence joins TRBV18 and TRBJ2-2, with D maybe TRBD2 (6 bases). From germline, CDR1 is KGHSH and CDR2 LQKENI. There are 19 residues in the CDR3. V was pared by 1 base and J by 1 base, with 19 bases between. CDR3 in amino acids: CASSPREAHPNLNTGELFF. Written as DNA, the CDR3 is TGTGCCAGCTCACCACGGGAGGCCCACCCTAATTTGAACACCGGGGAGCTGTTTTTT.

This clonotype was observed many times. The chain uses TRBV29-1 and TRBJ2-2; D gene ambiguous. Per germline, CDR1 SQVTM and CDR2 ANQGSEA. This CDR3 region has 13 residues. V lost 4 bases and J lost 3, with 9 bases in between. As DNA, the CDR3 is TGCAGCGTTGGTCCAGGCTACACCGGGGAGCTGTTTTTT. It encodes CSVGPGYTGELFF.

This clonotype was seen repeatedly, ten times or more. This chain joins TRBV6-1 and TRBJ1-5; D not certain. Trimming stripped 4 bases from V and 6 bases from J, with 10 bases between. The germline V gene has CDR1 MNHNS and CDR2 SASEGT. The length of the CDR3 is 13 residues. The CDR3 DNA reads TGTGCCAGCAGTGGGTCCCGCACTCAGCCCCAGCATTTT. It encodes CASSGSRTQPQHF.

The chain recombines TRBV5-4 with TRBJ2-2, with 8 bases lining up with TRBD1. With V trimmed by 4 bases and J by 6 bases, 11 bases remained unmatched. The germline V gene has CDR1 SGHNT and CDR2 YYREEE (reference sequence). The CDR3 covers 16 residues. The CDR3 loop reads CASSPSTGAPAGELFF. As DNA, the CDR3 is TGTGCCAGCAGCCCCTCGACAGGGGCCCCCGCCGGGGAGCTGTTTTTT. Combining the CDR3 with reference TRBV5-4 and TRBJ2-2 gives the whole variable domain ETGVTQSPTHLIKTRGQQVTLRCSSQSGHNTVSWYQQALGQGPQFIFQYYREEENGRGNFPPRFSGLQFPNYSSELNVNALELDDSALYLCASSPSTGAPAGELFFGEGSRLTVL.

This clonotype came up many times. Sequence at one end of the junction differs from germline and may be a read error. V is TRBV6-2 or TRBV6-3 and J is TRBJ2-7; 12 bases are shared with TRBD2. This CDR3 is built from 12 residues. Germline lookup yields CDR1 MNHEY and CDR2 SVGEGT. The CDR3: CASSGTSGRWGF. CDR3 nucleotides: TGTGCCAGCAGTGGGACTAGCGGGCGTTGGGGCTTC.

This clonotype has a count of ten or more. The chain combines TRBV7-2 with TRBJ2-5; 11 nucleotides line up with TRBD2. Germline lookup yields CDR1 SGHTA and CDR2 FQGNSA. The CDR3 spans 18 residues. With 6 bases clipped from V and 2 bases from J, the junction kept 14 bases outside the gene matches. The CDR3 sequence is CASRSSSGRFVGQETQYF. For the CDR3, the DNA is TGTGCCAGCAGATCCTCTAGCGGGAGGTTTGTAGGGCAAGAGACCCAGTACTTC.

This clonotype was counted a few times. The V call is TRBV29-1, the J call TRBJ2-5, with D possibly being TRBD1 or TRBD2 (5 bases each). Germline values: CDR1 SQVTM, CDR2 ANQGSEA. The CDR3 runs to 13 residues. V dropped 3 bases and J dropped 4 bases, with 12 bases sitting between them. CDR3 DNA sequence: TGCAGCGTTGACGGAGGTCAGGGAGAGACCCAGTACTTC. Translated, it gives CSVDGGQGETQYF.

This clonotype came up many times. DNA for the CDR3: TGTGCCAGCACCCAAGTAGGCGGGAGGGCCAGTGAGCAGTTCTTC. Its translation is CASTQVGGRASEQFF. V and J are TRBV5-6 and TRBJ2-1, with 9 bases aligning to TRBD2. From germline, CDR1 is SGHDT and CDR2 YYEEEE. V dropped 6 bases and J dropped 9; count of bases not matched to a gene: 13. This CDR3 spans 15 amino acids.

The chain combines TRBV28 with TRBJ1-2; 7 bases align to TRBD1. The V segment lost 7 bases and the J segment 1 base; nucleotides outside the gene matches: 9. The CDR3 length is 15 residues. The germline V gene encodes CDR1 MDHEN and CDR2 SYDVKM. CDR3 DNA sequence: TGTGCCAGCACCGGACCGGGACAGATTAACTATGGCTACACCTTC. Encoded protein: CASTGPGQINYGYTF.

This clonotype was seen repeatedly, ten times or more. The rearrangement uses TRBV29-1 and TRBJ2-5, with 9 bases fitting TRBD1. The length of the CDR3 is 14 residues. J gave up 4 bases and V 2 bases, and 5 bases lay outside the gene matches. The germline V gene encodes CDR1 SQVTM and CDR2 ANQGSEA. The CDR3 is CSVERTGEGETQYF. CDR3 nucleotide sequence: TGCAGCGTTGAAAGGACAGGGGAGGGAGAGACCCAGTACTTC.

V usage is TRBV13 and J usage is TRBJ2-7; 9 nucleotides align to TRBD1. The CDR3 sequence is 15 residues long. V lost 5 bases to trimming and J lost 5 bases; unmatched junction nucleotides: 10. The germline gives CDR1 PRHDT, CDR2 FYEKMQ (reference sequence). Written as DNA, the CDR3 is TGTGCCAGCAGCACGTCAGGACAGGGGATACACGAGCAGTACTTC. As protein: CASSTSGQGIHEQYF.

This clonotype occurred a few times. The rearrangement uses TRBV25-1 and TRBJ2-3, with a possible D match to TRBD1 (6 bases). CDR3 length: 14 amino acids. The ends were cut back, 8 bases at V and 4 bases at J, with 16 bases in the middle. Germline V gene sequence: CDR1 MGHDK, CDR2 SYGVNS. CDR3 residues: CASQRAGESDTQYF. CDR3 nucleotide sequence: TGTGCCAGCCAGCGAGCAGGGGAGTCAGATACGCAGTATTTT. Filled out from reference TRBV25-1 and TRBJ2-3, the complete variable domain reads EADIYQTPRYLVIGTGKKITLECSQTMGHDKMYWYQQDPGMELHLIHYSYGVNSTEKGDLSSESTVSRIRTEHFPLTLESARPSHTSQYLCASQRAGESDTQYFGPGTRLTVL.

A few counts support this clonotype. The V and J genes are TRBV19 and TRBJ1-3; D is uncertain. The CDR3 length is 13 residues. The germline V and J ends were trimmed by 5 bases and 0 bases, with 5 bases remaining between them. Germline loops: CDR1 LNHDA, CDR2 SQIVND (reference sequence). Written as DNA, the CDR3 is TGTGCCAGTAGTGAGACCTCTGGAAACACCATATATTTT. Amino acids: CASSETSGNTIYF. Based on the CDR3 plus reference TRBV19 and TRBJ1-3, the full variable domain is DGGITQSPKYLFRKEGQNVTLSCEQNLNHDAMYWYRQDPGQGLRLIYYSQIVNDFQKGDIAEGYSVSREKKESFPLTVTSAQKNPTAFYLCASSETSGNTIYFGEGSWLTVV.

The chain has TRBV28 and TRBJ1-5; a possible D gene is TRBD1 (6 bases). This CDR3 region has 16 residues. Germline CDR1 is MDHEN and CDR2 is SYDVKM. V was cut by 6 bases and J by 0 bases, with 15 bases left in between. In DNA form, the CDR3 reads TGTGCCAGCAGCCACTCGGACAGCAATAGCAATCAGCCCCAGCATTTT. Its translation: CASSHSDSNSNQPQHF.

Concerning this clonotype: The likely explanation is a read error, given a far larger clone one base away. The chain carries TRBV30 and TRBJ2-3, with D hard to call. Near its end, the DNA agrees better with TRBJ1-1, so the J call may be wrong. CDR1 GTSNPN and CDR2 SVGIG come from the germline V gene (reference sequence). This CDR3 has 15 amino acids. The CDR3 here is CAWSPPAIGNTEAFF. The CDR3 nucleotides read TGTGCCTGGAGTCCCCCAGCGATTGGGAACACTGAAGCTTTCTTT.

This clonotype has at least ten counts. This chain joins TRBV6-2 or TRBV6-3 and TRBJ1-1; no definite D call. V lost 1 base, J lost 1 base, and 4 bases lay in between. The germline CDR1 and CDR2 sequences are MNHEY and SVGEGT. CDR3 length: 13 amino acids. The CDR3 protein is CASSYFENTEAFF. The DNA of the CDR3 is TGTGCCAGCAGTTACTTCGAGAACACTGAAGCTTTCTTT.

This chain joins TRBV19 and TRBJ2-5, with D unclear. The V end was cut by 6 bases, the J end by 7 bases, with 18 bases between. The CDR3 length is 14 residues. Germline assignment: CDR1 LNHDA and CDR2 SQIVND (reference sequence). The CDR3 DNA sequence: TGTGCCAGTAGCCGCTGGTCCCTCGATGGGACCCAGTACTTC. It encodes CASSRWSLDGTQYF. The whole variable domain, remainder taken from reference TRBV19 and TRBJ2-5, is DGGITQSPKYLFRKEGQNVTLSCEQNLNHDAMYWYRQDPGQGLRLIYYSQIVNDFQKGDIAEGYSVSREKKESFPLTVTSAQKNPTAFYLCASSRWSLDGTQYFGPGTRLLVL.